This TCR beta chain emerged from a study of breast tumors, draining lymph nodes, adjacent tissues. Study conclusions and caveats: Tumors had less TCR diversity than lymph nodes, more than nontumor tissue. Luminal-like breast cancer showed significantly higher tumor–nontumor repertoire similarity than basal-like. The data were judged consistent with most tumor T cells coming from lymph node and expanding in tumor.

A single record per CDR3 protein comes from TCRdb applying MiXCR to the multiplex PCR reads. Here the sample spans approximately 210,000 distinct CDR3 sequences, 30% to 35% being singletons. The CDR3 extends over 17 amino acids. Trimming removed 0 bases from V and 0 bases from J; junction bases left unmatched: 3. Germline V gives CDR1 MGHDK, CDR2 SYGVNS. The lymph nodes were axillary draining lymph nodes from breast cancer patients. This clonotype has at least ten counts. Antigen unknown. The sequencing sample was made of axillary lymph node tissue. This clonotype was sampled from a female donor with breast cancer. Some clones in this sample may be carry-over from other donors' samples. This rearrangement joins TRBV25-1 to TRBJ2-5, with 11 nucleotides matching TRBD2. The CDR3 here is CASSEYLAGGHQETQYF. DNA of the CDR3: TGTGCCAGCAGTGAATATCTAGCGGGGGGCCACCAAGAGACCCAGTACTTC.